This T cell receptor beta chain was sequenced for a study of shared clonotypes between healthy human individuals. Study at large: The study drew on a couple of women and a few men aged 18 to 49 as donors. The study used three CD4 naive, three CD4 memory, two CD8 naive and one CD8 memory plate per donor.

Produced via immunoSEQ multiplex PCR; TCRdb's table is partial and in-frame only. The repertoire includes some 1.5 million clones, around 98% of them detected once, and less than 0.55% sits in the top ten. The V end was cut by 3 bases, the J end by 3 bases, with 21 bases between. CDR3 length: 18 amino acids. Per the germline V gene, CDR1 is SGHDT and CDR2 is YYEEEE. The source is a man aged 30-40 years in good health. The V call is TRBV5-6, the J call TRBJ1-4; no firm D call. The sample taken for sequencing was naive CD4+ T cells sorted from blood. The subset: CD45RA+ positively selected. CDR3 amino acids: CASSSFRAGFIANEKLFF. The CDR3, as DNA: TGTGCCAGCAGCTCTTTTCGGGCGGGGTTCATTGCTAATGAAAAACTGTTTTTT.